This T cell receptor (beta chain) is from a study of blood T cell repertoires in COVID-19. Study-wide background: Material from acute and convalescent COVID-19 was sourced from the United States, Italy and Spain. T cells, B-cell-depleted T cells, or PBMCs supplied cDNA or gDNA.

The CDR3 consists of 13 residues. V lost 5 bases, J lost 6 bases, and 4 bases stayed unmatched. Germline V gene data show CDR1 as SGHTA and CDR2 as FQGNSA. Per the original methods: Amplifying reference gene primers gave estimates of nucleated cell counts. TCRdb keeps only in-frame clones here, not all; method: immunoSEQ multiplex PCR. V and J calls and clone size are as listed in that table; D and trimming were resolved from the DNA. This sample carries 20,000 to 25,000 clones, approximately 88% of them seen once, and the ten largest clones take roughly 28%. The rearrangement links TRBV7-2 to TRBJ1-1, with 9 bases fitting TRBD1. The source material was peripheral blood. The sequence came from a woman between 65 and 79 years old with active COVID-19. The CDR3 reads CASSPWDRAEAFF. CDR3 DNA sequence: TGTGCCAGCAGCCCCTGGGACAGGGCTGAAGCTTTCTTT.